This T cell receptor (beta chain) was observed in a study of OX40 agonist ivuxolimab in advanced cancers. Overall study results and limits: There were also nonresponders showing low normalized T-cell clonal expansion. Clones of CD4+ and CD8+ blood T cells grew by week 6 at doses of 0.1 to 3.0 mg/kg.

V lost 0 bases, J lost 0 bases, and 9 bases lay in between. Germline V gives CDR1 MRHNA, CDR2 SNTAGT. The CDR3 contains 16 residues. Generated by immunoSEQ multiplex PCR, the TCRdb table keeps only in-frame clones and is missing some. Of roughly 70,000 clones listed, about 90% were seen once; the top ten hold approximately 11%. As regards this clone: Its cognate antigen is unknown.

V gene TRBV6-4 combines with J gene TRBJ2-1, with D possibly being TRBD2 (5 bases). The source material was CD4+ or CD8+ T cells sorted from blood, sampled in a trial of the OX40 agonist ivuxolimab. The receptor was derived from an adult with an advanced solid tumor such as melanoma, head and neck, liver or kidney cancer. The CDR3 sequence: CASSDSVGSSYNEQFF. In DNA form, the CDR3 reads TGTGCCAGCAGTGACTCAGTGGGGAGCTCCTACAATGAGCAGTTCTTC.